In its sample, the clone carrying this T cell receptor beta chain was seen a few times. Unique molecular identifiers were used in preparing the TCRbeta library. In TCRdb, the PCR reads were re-called with MiXCR into one record per CDR3 protein. The sample carries about half a million distinct CDR3 sequences, under 15% recorded once. This specimen belongs to a study of T-cell reconstitution after alpha-beta-depleted transplantation in children. The germline V gene has CDR1 MNHEY and CDR2 SVGAGI. The CDR3 has 14 amino acids. Unmatched junction bases numbered 2, after V lost 2 bases and J lost 4 bases. The chain recombines TRBV6-5 with TRBJ2-1; 7 bases agree with TRBD1. The receptor was isolated from a human donor who donated a stem cell graft to a child with combined immunodeficiency. The input for sequencing was PBMCs from the stem cell graft donor, taken from the stem cell graft. The CDR3 DNA is TGTGCCAGCAGTTACGAGACAGGGTACAATGAGCAGTTCTTC. It yields the protein CASSYETGYNEQFF.